This note documents a single TCR beta chain sequence. The clone's antigen remains unknown. No base-level quality is on record; no much larger clone is a single base apart. CDR1 and CDR2, looked up from the germline V gene, are MRHNA and SNTAGT. The CDR3 goes from the cysteine to the phenylalanine over 15 residues. The read is trimmed to its CDR3 DNA, 45 bases read in frame from base 1. V lost 0 bases and J lost 8 bases, and the count of bases not matched to a germline gene is 5. This entry comes from a study of blood T cell repertoires in COVID-19 (TCRdb year 2020). Concerning the study at large: The collaborator samples originated in the United States, Italy and Spain and spanned the acute and convalescent phases of COVID-19. HLA class I and class II types, where available, came from metadata supplied by the sample provider rather than from assay-based typing. The material from the prospective study consisted of cDNA or gDNA derived from T cells, B-cell-depleted T cells, or PBMCs. The repertoires were released in a freely available public database intended as a resource for research on the immune response to SARS-CoV-2. Nearly every sample came with metadata listing a de-identified subject ID, COVID-19 status, age in years and sex. Deeply sampled blood TCRbeta repertoires from subjects exposed to, actively infected with, or recovered from COVID-19 were included in the dataset. Samples came from the ongoing ImmuneRACE study (first 160 participants) plus 1,254 subjects from 6 global collaborators. The full study reports these points: The amount of clinical and demographic metadata varied by source and participant and was provided uncurated.

Whole blood was collected in K2EDTA tubes by collaborating institutions according to the institutions' own protocols. Collaborator samples were shipped for TCRbeta analysis as frozen whole blood, isolated PBMCs, or DNA extracted from either sample type. TCRbeta CDR3 regions were amplified from genomic DNA by means of the immunoSEQ Assay, a bias-controlled multiplex PCR. The authors' analysis ran thus. Nucleated cell counts per sample were estimated from amplification of reference gene primers within the assay. To quantify the absolute abundance of each unique TCRbeta CDR3 rearrangement, sequence reads were collapsed and filtered. Productive Simpson clonality was computed per sample as the square root of Simpson's diversity index over productive rearrangements. The table was pulled from immuneACCESS by TCRdb, which kept in-frame rearrangements only. Such tables lose some clones; where checked, under half of the loss comes from unresolved V genes, and the rest has no known cause. For V, J and clone size, that table is used; D and trimming come from the DNA. Recorded for this sample are approximately 110,000 clones; about 82% of them occurred a single time. Jointly, the top ten make up around 5% of the sample.

Sample: peripheral blood. This TCR was recovered from a human donor in a cohort sampled during active COVID-19. The chain links TRBV6-4 with TRBJ2-1; TRBD2 fits 9 bases in the junction. CDR3 loop: CASSDSAGGPDEQFF. The nucleotide sequence is TGTGCCAGCAGTGACTCGGCGGGAGGGCCGGATGAGCAGTTCTTC.